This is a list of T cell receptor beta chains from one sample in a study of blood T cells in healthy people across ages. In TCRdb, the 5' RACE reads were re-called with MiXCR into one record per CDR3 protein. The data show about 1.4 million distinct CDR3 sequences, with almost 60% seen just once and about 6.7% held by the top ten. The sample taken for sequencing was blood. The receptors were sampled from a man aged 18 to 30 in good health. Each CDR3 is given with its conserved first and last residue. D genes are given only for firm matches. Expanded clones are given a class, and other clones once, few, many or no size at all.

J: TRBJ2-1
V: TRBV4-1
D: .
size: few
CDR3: CASSQLRGEPFF
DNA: TGCGCCAGCAGCCAACTTAGAGGGGAGCCGTTCTTC

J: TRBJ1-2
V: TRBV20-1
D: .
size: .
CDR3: CSARVLPGDYGYTF
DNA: TGCAGTGCTAGAGTCTTGCCAGGGGACTATGGCTACACCTTC

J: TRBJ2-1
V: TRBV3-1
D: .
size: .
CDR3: CASSQDLVANEQFF
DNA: TGTGCCAGCAGCCAAGATTTAGTAGCCAATGAGCAGTTCTTC

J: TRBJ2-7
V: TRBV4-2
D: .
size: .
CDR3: CASSQGALLEVEQYF
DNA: TGTGCCAGCAGCCAAGGGGCCCTATTGGAGGTGGAGCAGTACTTC

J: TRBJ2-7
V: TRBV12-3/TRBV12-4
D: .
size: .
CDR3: CASSVATGLHEQYF
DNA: TGTGCCAGCAGTGTAGCCACAGGGCTCCACGAGCAGTACTTC

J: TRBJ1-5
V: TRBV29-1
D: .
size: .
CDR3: CSARTTSNQPQHF
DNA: TGCAGCGCCCGGACAACTAGCAATCAGCCCCAGCATTTT

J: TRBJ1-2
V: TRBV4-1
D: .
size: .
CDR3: CASSQRTPRRGGYTF
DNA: TGCGCCAGCAGCCAACGCACACCCCGGCGGGGTGGCTACACCTTC

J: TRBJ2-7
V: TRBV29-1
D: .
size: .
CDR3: CSVDGDEGGNNEQYF
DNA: TGCAGCGTTGACGGGGATGAAGGAGGGAACAATGAGCAGTACTTC

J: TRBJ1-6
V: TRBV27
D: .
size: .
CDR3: CASSLHKPGSPLHF
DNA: TGTGCCAGCAGTTTACATAAGCCGGGTTCACCCCTCCACTTT

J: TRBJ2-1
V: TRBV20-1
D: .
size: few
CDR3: CSARGRPDGQQFF
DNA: TGCAGTGCTAGAGGCCGCCCGGACGGCCAGCAGTTCTTC

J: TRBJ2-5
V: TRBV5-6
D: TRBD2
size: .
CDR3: CASSLVASGPKETQYF
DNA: TGTGCCAGCAGCTTGGTGGCTAGCGGGCCTAAAGAGACCCAGTACTTC

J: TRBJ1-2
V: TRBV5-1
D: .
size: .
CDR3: CASSLIGNGYTF
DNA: TGCGCCAGCAGCTTGATCGGTAATGGCTACACCTTC

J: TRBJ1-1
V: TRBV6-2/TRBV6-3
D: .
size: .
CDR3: CASSNPNRVGEAFF
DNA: TGTGCCAGCAGCAATCCGAACAGGGTCGGGGAAGCTTTCTTT

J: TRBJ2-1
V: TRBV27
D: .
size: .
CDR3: CASTLNEQFF
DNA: TGTGCCAGCACCCTGAATGAGCAGTTCTTC

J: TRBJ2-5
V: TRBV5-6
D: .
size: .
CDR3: CASSLPPGGRETQYF
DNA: TGTGCCAGCAGCTTGCCCCCCGGGGGTAGGGAGACCCAGTACTTC

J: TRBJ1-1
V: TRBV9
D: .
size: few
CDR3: CASSAPGHMNTEAFF
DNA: TGTGCCAGCAGCGCGCCGGGACACATGAACACTGAAGCTTTCTTT

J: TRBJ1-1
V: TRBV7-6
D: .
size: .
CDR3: CASSPQSRGNTEAFF
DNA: TGTGCCAGCAGCCCGCAGTCTCGGGGTAACACTGAAGCTTTCTTT

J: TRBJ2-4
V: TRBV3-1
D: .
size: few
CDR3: CASSPRTDGDIQYF
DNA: TGTGCCAGCAGCCCCAGGACTGATGGAGACATTCAGTACTTC

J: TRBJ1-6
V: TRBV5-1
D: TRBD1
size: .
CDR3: CASSLDRPYNSPLHF
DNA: TGCGCCAGCAGCCTGGACAGGCCTTATAATTCACCCCTCCACTTT

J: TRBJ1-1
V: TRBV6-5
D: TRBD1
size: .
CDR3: CANSQGGTEAFF
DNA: TGTGCCAACAGTCAGGGGGGAACTGAAGCTTTCTTT

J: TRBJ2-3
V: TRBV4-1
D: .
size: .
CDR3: CASSRAGRGDVDTQYF
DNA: TGCGCCAGCAGCCGCGCGGGACGAGGGGACGTTGATACGCAGTATTTT

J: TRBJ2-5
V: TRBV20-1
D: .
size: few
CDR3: CSARKDPPETQYF
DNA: TGCAGTGCTAGAAAGGACCCCCCGGAGACCCAGTACTTC

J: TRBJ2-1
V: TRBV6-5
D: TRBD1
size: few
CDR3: CASSWTGANEQFF
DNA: TGTGCCAGCAGTTGGACAGGGGCCAATGAGCAGTTCTTC